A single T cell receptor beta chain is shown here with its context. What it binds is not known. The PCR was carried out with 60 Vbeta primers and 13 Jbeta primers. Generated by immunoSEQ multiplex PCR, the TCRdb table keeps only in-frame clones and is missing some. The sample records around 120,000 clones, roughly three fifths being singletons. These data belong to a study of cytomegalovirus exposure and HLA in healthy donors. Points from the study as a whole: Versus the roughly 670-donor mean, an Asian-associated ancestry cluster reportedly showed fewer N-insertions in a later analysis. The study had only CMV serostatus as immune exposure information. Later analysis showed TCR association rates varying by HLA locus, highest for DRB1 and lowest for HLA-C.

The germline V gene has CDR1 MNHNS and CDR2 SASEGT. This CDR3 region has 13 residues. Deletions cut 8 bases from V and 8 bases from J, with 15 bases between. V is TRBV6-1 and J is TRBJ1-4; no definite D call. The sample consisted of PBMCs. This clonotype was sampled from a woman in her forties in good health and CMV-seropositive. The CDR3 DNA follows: TGTGCCAGCGAAGTTGGCAGTAAAGAAAAACTGTTTTTT. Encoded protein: CASEVGSKEKLFF.